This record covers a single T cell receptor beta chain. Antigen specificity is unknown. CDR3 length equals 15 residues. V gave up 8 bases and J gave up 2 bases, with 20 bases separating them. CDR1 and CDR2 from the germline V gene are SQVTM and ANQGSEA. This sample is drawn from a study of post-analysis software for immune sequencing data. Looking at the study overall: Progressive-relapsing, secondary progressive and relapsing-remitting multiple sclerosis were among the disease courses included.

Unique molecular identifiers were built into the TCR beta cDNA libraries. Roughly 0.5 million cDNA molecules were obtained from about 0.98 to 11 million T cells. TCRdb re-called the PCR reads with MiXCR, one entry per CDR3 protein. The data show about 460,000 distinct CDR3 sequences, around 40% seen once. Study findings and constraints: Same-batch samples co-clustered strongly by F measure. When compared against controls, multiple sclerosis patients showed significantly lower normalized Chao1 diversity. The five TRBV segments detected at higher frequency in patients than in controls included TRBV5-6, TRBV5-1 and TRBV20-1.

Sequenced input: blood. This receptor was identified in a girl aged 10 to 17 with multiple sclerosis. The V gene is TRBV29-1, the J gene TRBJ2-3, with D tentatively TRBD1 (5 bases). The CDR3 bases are TGCAGCCTGATTATGTTGGGGCAGGCCACAGATACGCAGTATTTT. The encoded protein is CSLIMLGQATDTQYF.